These 12 T cell receptor beta chains originate from one sample sequenced in a study of a mutant IDH1 vaccine in newly diagnosed glioma (dated by TCRdb to the early 2020s). Library generation was performed with the immunoSEQ multiplex PCR assay. The immuneACCESS repertoire file appears here via TCRdb, limited to in-frame rearrangements. These files lack a portion of the clones; in checked studies, under half of the deficit traces to unresolved V genes, and the cause of the others is not known. In this sample the table shows about 62,000 clones, roughly four fifths of which occur a single time. 3.8% of the sample belongs to the ten largest clones. These receptors have no known antigen. The time point label, read with the paper, signifies: week 47, end of study. Each vaccine dose was 300 ug of a 20-mer mutant IDH1 peptide in Montanide, given subcutaneously with topical imiquimod. Specimen: PBMCs, collected from a glioma patient whose treatment included an IDH1 peptide vaccine. The receptors shown here come from a man aged 25-40 years with glioma.

The chain has TRBV10-2 and TRBJ1-2, with D possibly matching TRBD1 (5 bases). CDR3 length: 13 residues. The V end lost 6 bases, the J end lost 6 bases, and 14 bases lay between the germline ends. Germline assignment: CDR1 WSHSY and CDR2 SAAADI. In nucleotides, the CDR3 is TGCGCCAGCAGCCCCGCGGGGGGACATGGCTACACCTTC. This translates into CASSPAGGHGYTF.

This clone was seen a few times. This chain connects TRBV9 to TRBJ1-1; D is perhaps TRBD1 (6 bases). V lost 4 bases and J lost 1, with 17 bases in between. This CDR3 has 16 amino acids. Germline assignment: CDR1 SGDLS and CDR2 YYNGEE. CDR3 sequence reads: CASSSPPPGQNTEAFF. CDR3 DNA sequence: TGTGCCAGCAGCTCACCCCCACCGGGACAGAACACTGAAGCTTTCTTT.

This chain joins TRBV28 and TRBJ1-4; D call uncertain. CDR1 and CDR2 (germline): MDHEN, SYDVKM. Trimming pared 6 bases from V and 7 bases from J, leaving 21 bases between. This CDR3 contains 16 residues. Here the CDR3 reads CASSSLMDGEGEKLFF. In DNA form, the CDR3 reads TGTGCCAGCAGCTCTCTTATGGACGGGGAGGGTGAAAAACTGTTTTTT.

This chain connects TRBV6-1 to TRBJ2-7, with a possible D match to TRBD2 (6 bases). The germline V and J ends were trimmed by 2 bases and 7 bases, with 21 bases remaining between them. This CDR3 comprises 16 residues. Germline lookup yields CDR1 MNHNS and CDR2 SASEGT. CDR3 protein: CASSESWAGSGREQYF. In nucleotides, the CDR3 is TGTGCCAGCAGTGAATCCTGGGCGGGGTCTGGACGAGAGCAGTACTTC.

The chain combines TRBV19 with TRBJ2-3; 10 bases map to TRBD2. Germline V gene lookup returns CDR1 LNHDA and CDR2 SQIVND (reference sequence). The CDR3 runs 15 residues. Trimming removed 4 bases from V and 2 bases from J; junction bases left unmatched: 3. The CDR3 DNA sequence: TGTGCCAGTAGTACCGGACTAGCGGTCACAGATACGCAGTATTTT. It encodes CASSTGLAVTDTQYF.

The chain has TRBV19 and TRBJ1-5; tentatively, D is TRBD1 (5 bases). The ends were cut back, 2 bases at V and 3 bases at J, with 14 bases in the middle. CDR1 and CDR2 (germline): LNHDA, SQIVND (reference sequence). The CDR3 contains 16 residues. CDR3 coding DNA: TGTGCCAGTAGTATAACCCCCGGGGGAGTCAATCAGCCCCAGCATTTT. Its translation is CASSITPGGVNQPQHF.

This chain links TRBV18 with TRBJ1-5; D is ambiguous. The ends were cut back, 1 base at V and 4 bases at J, with 5 bases in the middle. This CDR3 has 13 amino acids. Germline-derived CDR1 and CDR2 are KGHSH and LQKENI. The CDR3 reads CASSPRQNQPQHF. The CDR3 nucleotides read TGTGCCAGCTCACCACGGCAGAATCAGCCCCAGCATTTT.

The V and J genes are TRBV5-1 and TRBJ2-7, with TRBD2 matching 11 bases. The V gene's germline CDR1 is SGHRS and CDR2 YFSETQ. The ends lost 4 bases at V and 0 bases at J; junction bases unmatched: 9. The CDR3 covers 17 residues. CDR3 coding DNA: TGCGCCAGCAGCCCGGCACTAGCGGGGGCATTCTCCTACGAGCAGTACTTC. It yields the protein CASSPALAGAFSYEQYF. Variable domain in full (rest from reference TRBV5-1 and TRBJ2-7): KAGVTQTPRYLIKTRGQQVTLSCSPISGHRSVSWYQQTPGQGLQFLFEYFSETQRNKGNFPGRFSGRQFSNSRSEMNVSTLELGDSALYLCASSPALAGAFSYEQYFGPGTRLTVT.

J is TRBJ2-2 and V is TRBV5-1, with a weak D call TRBD1 (6 bases). This CDR3 is built from 14 residues. Trimming stripped 8 bases from V and 2 bases from J, with 13 bases between. CDR1 and CDR2 from the germline V gene are SGHRS and YFSETQ. CDR3 DNA sequence: TGCGCCAGTAACAGGGATGGTAACACCGGGGAGCTGTTTTTT. Translation: CASNRDGNTGELFF.

This chain joins TRBV7-6 and TRBJ2-7; TRBD1 matches at 7 bases. The CDR3 is 13 residues long. Losses at the gene ends were 3 bases for V and 2 bases for J; bases not matched to a gene: 1. Germline V lookup: CDR1 SGHVS, CDR2 FNYEAQ. CDR3 loop: CASSFGQAYEQYF. The CDR3 nucleotides are TGTGCCAGCAGCTTCGGACAGGCCTACGAGCAGTACTTC.

CDR3 sequence (DNA): TGTGCCAGCAGCTTGGGGGGACCGAGCTCCTACGAGCAGTACTTC. Residues: CASSLGGPSSYEQYF. The V gene is TRBV5-4, the J gene TRBJ2-7; D could derive from TRBD1 or TRBD2 (5 bases each). Germline CDR1 and CDR2: SGHNT and YYREEE (reference sequence). The CDR3 spans 15 residues. V lost 0 bases and J lost 0, with 10 bases in between.

The chain links TRBV2 to TRBJ1-5; 7 bases agree with TRBD1. The V gene's germline CDR1 is SNHLY and CDR2 FYNNEI. This CDR3 comprises 14 residues. Trimming cost V 6 bases and J 1 base; bases outside gene matches: 3. DNA of the CDR3: TGTGCCAGCAGCGAGGACAGGAGCAATCAGCCCCAGCATTTT. Its protein is CASSEDRSNQPQHF.